The rows below give T cell receptor beta chains drawn from one sample of a study of glioma-infiltrating T cells after dendritic cell vaccination. TCRdb's copy holds only in-frame clones and misses some; the assay was immunoSEQ multiplex PCR. The sample lists about 65,000 clones; around nine tenths were seen once. The sequencing used blood, collected after dendritic cell vaccination. These receptors were obtained from a human donor with glioblastoma. Both conserved end residues are part of each CDR3. Fields, in order: clone size, D gene, V gene, J gene, CDR3 DNA, CDR3 protein. The D gene is left open where the match is weak. The size of a clone is reported for some rows only, either as once, few or many, or as a class for expanded clones.

NA	NA	TRBV5-1	TRBJ2-1	TGCGCCAGCAGCCCCCCCCGGGAACCGGGGTATGAGCAGTTCTTC	CASSPPREPGYEQFF
NA	TRBD1	TRBV5-1	TRBJ1-4	TGCGCCAGCAGCTCAACAGGGGCAACTAATGAAAAACTGTTTTTT	CASSSTGATNEKLFF
NA	NA	TRBV10-1	TRBJ1-1	TGCGCCAGCAGTGACCGGGATTTGAACACTGAAGCTTTCTTT	CASSDRDLNTEAFF
NA	NA	TRBV9	TRBJ2-1	TGTGCCAGCAGCGTAGGGACTTTAGGCAACAATGAGCAGTTCTTC	CASSVGTLGNNEQFF
NA	NA	TRBV5-1	TRBJ2-3	TGCGCCAGCAGCATTGGGCCCAAGGATGATACGCAGTATTTT	CASSIGPKDDTQYF
NA	TRBD1	TRBV27	TRBJ2-2	TGTGCCAGCAGACCAGGGGGTTTAAGCACCGGGGAGCTGTTTTTT	CASRPGGLSTGELFF
NA	TRBD2	TRBV18	TRBJ2-2	TGTGCCAGCTCGTACACCGGGGGGTCGGAGCTGTTTTTT	CASSYTGGSELFF
NA	NA	TRBV30	TRBJ1-1	TGTGCCTGGAGTAAAGTAGAGAAAGCTTTCTTT	CAWSKVEKAFF
few	NA	TRBV7-2	TRBJ1-3	TGTGCCAGCAGGGACAGTTACTCTGGAAACACCATATATTTT	CASRDSYSGNTIYF
NA	NA	TRBV11-3	TRBJ2-1	TGTGCCAGCAGCTTAGTGGTACAGCCGACGGGATACGATGAGCAGTTCTTC	CASSLVVQPTGYDEQFF
NA	NA	TRBV9	TRBJ2-2	TGTGCCAGCAACACGGGCGGACAGAGCACCGGGGAGCTGTTTTTT	CASNTGGQSTGELFF
few	NA	TRBV7-2	TRBJ1-1	TGTGCCAGCAGCCGGAGAATAAACACTGAAGCTTTCTTT	CASSRRINTEAFF
NA	NA	TRBV18	TRBJ1-5	TGTGCCAGCTCACTCAGGACAGCCGTCGATAGCAATCAGCCCCAGCATTTT	CASSLRTAVDSNQPQHF
NA	NA	TRBV4-3	TRBJ1-5	TGCGCCAGCAGCCAAGAAGGTCCAGGGCTCAATCAGCCCCAGCATTTT	CASSQEGPGLNQPQHF
few	NA	TRBV10-3	TRBJ2-7	TGTGCCATCAGTGAAGGAGGGGGCCGGGCTGCCGAGCAGTACTTC	CAISEGGGRAAEQYF
NA	TRBD2	TRBV9	TRBJ2-2	TGTGCCAGCAGCGTTAGCGGGCACACCGGGGAGCTGTTTTTT	CASSVSGHTGELFF
NA	NA	TRBV29-1	TRBJ2-1	TGCAGCGTTGCGTCGACAGTCACATCCTACAATGAGCAGTTCTTC	CSVASTVTSYNEQFF
NA	NA	TRBV7-2	TRBJ1-2	TGTGCCAGCAGCGTCCATGGTGGAGCTAACTATGGCTACACCTTC	CASSVHGGANYGYTF
NA	TRBD1	TRBV10-1	TRBJ1-5	TGCGCCAGCAGTACGGGACAGCCATCAGGGCCCCAGCATTTT	CASSTGQPSGPQHF
NA	NA	TRBV5-1	TRBJ2-7	TGCGCCAGCAGCTTGTGGGCCACATCCTACGAGCAGTACTTC	CASSLWATSYEQYF
NA	TRBD2	TRBV7-9	TRBJ2-3	TGTGCCAGCAGCTTGACTAGCGGGAGGTCCACAGATACGCAGTATTTT	CASSLTSGRSTDTQYF
few	TRBD2	TRBV13	TRBJ2-1	TGTGCCAGCAGCCCCGGGACTAGCGGGTTCCGCGGTGAGCAGTTCTTC	CASSPGTSGFRGEQFF
NA	NA	TRBV4-2	TRBJ2-5	TGTGCCAGCAGCCAAGAGCCCCTCCGGTTAGAGACCCAGTACTTC	CASSQEPLRLETQYF
NA	TRBD1	TRBV2	TRBJ1-2	TGTGCCAGCAGTGCCCTGCAGGGGGCGAGGGGCTACACCTTC	CASSALQGARGYTF
few	TRBD2	TRBV7-3	TRBJ2-2	TGTGCCAGCAGCTTAATGGCGGGAGATGGCGAGGAGCTGTTTTTT	CASSLMAGDGEELFF
NA	NA	TRBV15	TRBJ2-2	TGTGCCACCAGCAGGGGAGGAACCGGGGAGCTGTTTTTT	CATSRGGTGELFF
NA	TRBD1	TRBV5-4	TRBJ1-1	TGTGCCAGCAGCCTACCACAGGGGACTAACACTGAAGCTTTCTTT	CASSLPQGTNTEAFF
NA	TRBD1	TRBV30	TRBJ1-2	TGTGCCTGGACCAGGGACAGGGCCGGTGGCTACACCTTC	CAWTRDRAGGYTF
few	NA	TRBV18	TRBJ1-1	TGTGCCAGCTCACCGGGGGGAGATGAAGCTTTCTTT	CASSPGGDEAFF
NA	NA	TRBV14	TRBJ2-2	TGTGCCAGCAGCCGAAGGGGACAGAACACCGGGGAGCTGTTTTTT	CASSRRGQNTGELFF
NA	TRBD2	TRBV5-1	TRBJ2-1	TGCGCCAGCAGCGAACTCGGCGGGACTAGCGTGTACAATGAGCAGTTCTTC	CASSELGGTSVYNEQFF
NA	NA	TRBV15	TRBJ1-4	TGTGCCACCAGCAGAGATCTGGCGGCTAATGAAAAACTGTTTTTT	CATSRDLAANEKLFF
NA	NA	TRBV21-1	TRBJ1-5	TGTGCCAGCAGCAAACCTGGAGACTTGGACAGGGTCCAGCATTTT	CASSKPGDLDRVQHF
NA	NA	TRBV20-1	TRBJ2-7	TGCAGTGCTCGCCAGACCTACGAGCAGTACTTC	CSARQTYEQYF
NA	TRBD2	TRBV5-1	TRBJ2-1	TGCGCCAGCAGCATGGGGACTAGCGGGAGTACACATGAGCAGTTCTTC	CASSMGTSGSTHEQFF
NA	TRBD1	TRBV6-5	TRBJ2-5	TGTGCCAGCAGCTCCGGGACAGGGATTTTGGAGACCCAGTACTTC	CASSSGTGILETQYF
once	TRBD1	TRBV19	TRBJ1-3	TGTGCCAGTAGTTCCCTCCGGGACAGGGGGATCTCTGGAAACACCATATATTTT	CASSSLRDRGISGNTIYF
few	TRBD1	TRBV27	TRBJ2-1	TGTGCCAGCAGTACAACAGGGGGTTGGGAGCAGTTCTTC	CASSTTGGWEQFF
NA	NA	TRBV25-1	TRBJ2-5	TGTGCCAGCAGTGAATTACTAGGGGAGACCCAGTACTTC	CASSELLGETQYF
NA	NA	TRBV7-8	TRBJ1-5	TGTGCCAGCAGCTTAGTCGCGGGCTGGGGCAATCAGCCCCAGCATTTT	CASSLVAGWGNQPQHF
NA	NA	TRBV30	TRBJ2-5	TGTGCCTGGGGTCGACAGGCCGGGGGGCAAGAGACCCAGTACTTC	CAWGRQAGGQETQYF
NA	NA	TRBV14	TRBJ2-3	TGTGCCAGCAGCCAGGGGACAAGACCGGATACGCAGTATTTT	CASSQGTRPDTQYF
NA	NA	TRBV5-1	TRBJ1-1	TGCGCCAGCAGCCCGGGACTGAGGACGCCGGGCACTGAAGCTTTCTTT	CASSPGLRTPGTEAFF
NA	NA	TRBV19	TRBJ1-6	TGTGCCAGTAGTCCACAGGGTCTCGGGAATTCACCCCTCCACTTT	CASSPQGLGNSPLHF
NA	NA	TRBV15	TRBJ1-4	TGTGCCACCAGCAGAGAAGGGGGAGATCGAAAACTGTTTTTT	CATSREGGDRKLFF
once	TRBD1	TRBV7-2	TRBJ1-2	TGTGCCAGCAGCTTGGTGACAGGGGACGGCTACACCTTC	CASSLVTGDGYTF
once	NA	TRBV4-2	TRBJ2-4	TGTGCCAGCAGCCAAGATCAACCCGGAAACATTCAGTACTTC	CASSQDQPGNIQYF
NA	NA	TRBV29-1	TRBJ2-1	TGCAGCGTGGAGCGGCCCCTTAGTAGTCCTGAGCAGTTCTTC	CSVERPLSSPEQFF
NA	TRBD2	TRBV6-4	TRBJ2-5	TGTGCCAGCAGTGTGACTAGCGGAGGTCAAGAGACCCAGTACTTC	CASSVTSGGQETQYF
NA	NA	TRBV7-2	TRBJ2-5	TGTGCCAGCAGCTCGGGACCTCAGGGGGGGACCCAGTACTTC	CASSSGPQGGTQYF
NA	NA	TRBV7-2	TRBJ2-1	TGTGCCAGCAGCCTTGTTGCAGGAGGCAATGAGCAGTTCTTC	CASSLVAGGNEQFF
NA	NA	TRBV4-2	TRBJ1-2	TGTGCCAGCAGCCAAGAAGGTGGGGGGAACTATGGCTACACCTTC	CASSQEGGGNYGYTF
few	NA	TRBV6-5	TRBJ2-7	TGTGCCAGCAGTTACCTCCAGGGCGGGAACGAGCAGTACTTC	CASSYLQGGNEQYF
few	TRBD2	TRBV15	TRBJ2-3	TGTGCCACCAGAGCGGGGGCCGATACGCAGTATTTT	CATRAGADTQYF
NA	TRBD1	TRBV18	TRBJ1-1	TGTGCCAGCTCACCATCTGGACAGGGGGATGGAGCTTTCTTT	CASSPSGQGDGAFF